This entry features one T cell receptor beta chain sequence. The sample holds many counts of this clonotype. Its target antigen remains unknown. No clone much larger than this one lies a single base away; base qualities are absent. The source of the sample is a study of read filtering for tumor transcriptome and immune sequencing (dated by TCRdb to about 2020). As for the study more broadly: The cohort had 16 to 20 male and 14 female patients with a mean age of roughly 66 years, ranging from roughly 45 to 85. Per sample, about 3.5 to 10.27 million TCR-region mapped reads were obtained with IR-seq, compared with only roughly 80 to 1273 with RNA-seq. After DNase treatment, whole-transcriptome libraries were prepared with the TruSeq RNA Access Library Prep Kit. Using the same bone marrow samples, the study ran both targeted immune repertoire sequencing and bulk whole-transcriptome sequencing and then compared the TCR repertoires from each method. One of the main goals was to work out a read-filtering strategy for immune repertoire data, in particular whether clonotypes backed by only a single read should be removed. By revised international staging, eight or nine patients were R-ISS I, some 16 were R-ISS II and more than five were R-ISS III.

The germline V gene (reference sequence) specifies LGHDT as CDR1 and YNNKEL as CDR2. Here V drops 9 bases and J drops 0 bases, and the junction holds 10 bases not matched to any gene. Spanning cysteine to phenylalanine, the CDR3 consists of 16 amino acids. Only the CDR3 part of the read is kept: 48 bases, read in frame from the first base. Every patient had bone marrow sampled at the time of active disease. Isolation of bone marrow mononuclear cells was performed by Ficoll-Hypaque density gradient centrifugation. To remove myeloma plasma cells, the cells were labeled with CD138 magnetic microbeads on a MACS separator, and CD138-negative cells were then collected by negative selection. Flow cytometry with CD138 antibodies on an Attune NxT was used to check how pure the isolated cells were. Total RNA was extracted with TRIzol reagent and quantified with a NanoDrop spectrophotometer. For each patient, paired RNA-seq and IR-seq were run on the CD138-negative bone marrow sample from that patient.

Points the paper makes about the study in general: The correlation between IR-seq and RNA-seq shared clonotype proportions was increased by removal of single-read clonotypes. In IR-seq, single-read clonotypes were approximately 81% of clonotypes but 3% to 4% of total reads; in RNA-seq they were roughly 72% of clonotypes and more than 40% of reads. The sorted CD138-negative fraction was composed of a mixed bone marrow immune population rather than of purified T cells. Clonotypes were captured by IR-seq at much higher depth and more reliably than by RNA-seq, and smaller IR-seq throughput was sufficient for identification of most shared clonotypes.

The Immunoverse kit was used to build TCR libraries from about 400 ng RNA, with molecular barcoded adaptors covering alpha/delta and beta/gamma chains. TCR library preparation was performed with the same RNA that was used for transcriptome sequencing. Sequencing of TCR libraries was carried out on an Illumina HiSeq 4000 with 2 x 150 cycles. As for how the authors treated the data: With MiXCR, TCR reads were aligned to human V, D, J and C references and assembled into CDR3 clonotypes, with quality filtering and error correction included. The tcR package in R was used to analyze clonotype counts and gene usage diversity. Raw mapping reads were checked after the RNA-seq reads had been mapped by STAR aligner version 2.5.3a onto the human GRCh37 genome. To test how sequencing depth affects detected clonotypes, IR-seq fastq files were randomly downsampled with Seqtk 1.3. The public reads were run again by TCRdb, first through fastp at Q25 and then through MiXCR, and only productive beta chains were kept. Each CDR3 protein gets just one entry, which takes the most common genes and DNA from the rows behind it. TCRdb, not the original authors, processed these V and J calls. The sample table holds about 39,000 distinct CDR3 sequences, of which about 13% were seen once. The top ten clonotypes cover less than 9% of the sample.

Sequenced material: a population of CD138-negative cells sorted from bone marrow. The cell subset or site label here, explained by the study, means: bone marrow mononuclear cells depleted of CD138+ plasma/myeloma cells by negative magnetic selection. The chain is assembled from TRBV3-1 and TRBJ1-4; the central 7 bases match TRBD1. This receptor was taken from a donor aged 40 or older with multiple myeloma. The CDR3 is CASTGGQLATNEKLFF. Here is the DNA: TGTGCCAGTACGGGGGGACAGCTAGCAACTAATGAAAAACTGTTTTTT. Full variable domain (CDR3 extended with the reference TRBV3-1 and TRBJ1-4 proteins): DTAVSQTPKYLVTQMGNDKSIKCEQNLGHDTMYWYKQDSKKFLKIMFSYNNKELIINETVPNRFSPKSPDKAHLNLHINSLELGDSAVYFCASTGGQLATNEKLFFGSGTQLSVL.